This T cell receptor (beta chain) was captured by sequencing in a study of regulatory T cells in long-lasting Graves disease. The study's findings and limits: Samples came from peripheral blood alone, without thyroid tissue. New patients shared 800 to 1,000 public clonotypes, and persistent patients shared more, with about 2,500.

Documented time point: persistent/refractory GD, antithyroid drugs over 5 years with positive TRAb. Making the TCR library involved RNA that had been extracted from PBMCs. About this clonotype: What it binds is unknown.

To make TCR beta libraries, researchers used iRepertoire HTBI primers and Arm-PCR of CDR3 regions. TCRdb re-called the multiplex PCR reads through MiXCR, storing one row per CDR3 protein. The data contain under 450,000 distinct CDR3 sequences, less than 30% of them singletons. Sequences were derived from peripheral blood mononuclear cells (PBMCs), sampled when the disease was refractory, from a patient treated with antithyroid drugs. This TCR came from a woman in her thirties or forties with Graves disease.

CDR3 in amino acids: CASSLGTGRGTQYF. In DNA, the CDR3 is TGTGCCAGCAGCTTAGGGACAGGGCGTGGGACCCAGTACTTC. J is TRBJ2-5 and V is TRBV7-9, with TRBD1 matching over 8 bases. This CDR3 spans 14 amino acids. V was pared by 1 base and J by 7 bases, with 5 bases of the junction left unmatched. Germline V gene data show CDR1 as SEHNR and CDR2 as FQNEAQ (reference sequence). The variable domain in full, with the rest retrieved from reference TRBV7-9 and TRBJ2-5, is DTGVSQNPRHKITKRGQNVTFRCDPISEHNRLYWYRQTLGQGPEFLTYFQNEAQLEKSRLLSDRFSAERPKGSFSTLEIQRTEQGDSAMYLCASSLGTGRGTQYFGPGTRLLVL.